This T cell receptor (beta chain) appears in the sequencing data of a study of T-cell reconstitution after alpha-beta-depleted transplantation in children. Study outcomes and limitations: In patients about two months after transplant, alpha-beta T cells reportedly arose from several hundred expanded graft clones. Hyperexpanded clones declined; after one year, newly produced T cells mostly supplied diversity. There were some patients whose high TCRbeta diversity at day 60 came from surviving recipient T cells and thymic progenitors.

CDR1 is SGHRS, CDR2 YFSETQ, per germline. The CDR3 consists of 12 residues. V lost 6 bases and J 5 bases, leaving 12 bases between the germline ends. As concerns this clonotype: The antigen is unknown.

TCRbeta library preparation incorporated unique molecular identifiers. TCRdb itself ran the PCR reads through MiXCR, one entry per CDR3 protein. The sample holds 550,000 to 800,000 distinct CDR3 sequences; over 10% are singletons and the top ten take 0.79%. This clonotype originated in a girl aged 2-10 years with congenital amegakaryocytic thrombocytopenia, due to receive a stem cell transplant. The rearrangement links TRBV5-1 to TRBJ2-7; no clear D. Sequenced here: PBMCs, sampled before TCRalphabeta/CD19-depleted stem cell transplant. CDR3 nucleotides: TGCGCCAGCAAGCGAGACCTTGACGAGCAGTACTTC. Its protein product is CASKRDLDEQYF.